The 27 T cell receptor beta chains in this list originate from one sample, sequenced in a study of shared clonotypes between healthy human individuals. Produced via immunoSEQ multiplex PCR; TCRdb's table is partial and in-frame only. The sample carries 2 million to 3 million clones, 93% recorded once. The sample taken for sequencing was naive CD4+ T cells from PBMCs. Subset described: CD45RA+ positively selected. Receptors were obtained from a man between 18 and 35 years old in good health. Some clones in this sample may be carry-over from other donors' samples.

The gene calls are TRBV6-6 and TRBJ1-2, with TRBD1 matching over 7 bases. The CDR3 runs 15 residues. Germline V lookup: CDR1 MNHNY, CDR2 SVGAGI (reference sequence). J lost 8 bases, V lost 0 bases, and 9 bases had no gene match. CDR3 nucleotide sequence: TGTGCCAGCAGTTACTCTGCGACAGGGTCTGGCGGCTACACCTTC. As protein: CASSYSATGSGGYTF.

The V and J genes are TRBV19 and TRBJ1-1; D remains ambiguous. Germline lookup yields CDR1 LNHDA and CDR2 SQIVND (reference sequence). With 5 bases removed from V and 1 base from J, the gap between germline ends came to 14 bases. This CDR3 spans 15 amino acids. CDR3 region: CASSREGARNTEAFF. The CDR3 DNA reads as TGTGCCAGTAGTCGCGAGGGTGCCCGGAACACTGAAGCTTTCTTT.

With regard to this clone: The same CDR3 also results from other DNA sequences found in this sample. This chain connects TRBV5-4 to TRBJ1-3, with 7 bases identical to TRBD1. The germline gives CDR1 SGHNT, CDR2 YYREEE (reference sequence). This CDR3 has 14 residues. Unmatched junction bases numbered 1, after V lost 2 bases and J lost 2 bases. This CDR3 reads CASSLDRAGNTIYF. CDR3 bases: TGTGCCAGCAGCTTAGACAGGGCTGGAAACACCATATATTTT.

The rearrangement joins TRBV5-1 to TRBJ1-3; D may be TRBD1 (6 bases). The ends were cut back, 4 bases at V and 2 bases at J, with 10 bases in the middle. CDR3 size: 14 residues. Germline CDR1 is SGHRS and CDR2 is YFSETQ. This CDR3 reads CASSPGAAGNTIYF. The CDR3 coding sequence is TGCGCCAGCAGCCCGGGGGCAGCTGGAAACACCATATATTTT.

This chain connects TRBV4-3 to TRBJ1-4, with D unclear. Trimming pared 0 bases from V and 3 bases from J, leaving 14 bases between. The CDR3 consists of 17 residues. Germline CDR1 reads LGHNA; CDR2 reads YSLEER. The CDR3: CASSQDHEGAANEKLFF. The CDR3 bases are TGCGCCAGCAGCCAAGATCATGAGGGTGCGGCTAATGAAAAACTGTTTTTT.

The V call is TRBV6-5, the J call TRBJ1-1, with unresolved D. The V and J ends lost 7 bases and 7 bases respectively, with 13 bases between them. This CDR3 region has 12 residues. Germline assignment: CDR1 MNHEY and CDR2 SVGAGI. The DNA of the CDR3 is TGTGCCAGCACGCCCAGACGGGGTGAAGCTTTCTTT. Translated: CASTPRRGEAFF.

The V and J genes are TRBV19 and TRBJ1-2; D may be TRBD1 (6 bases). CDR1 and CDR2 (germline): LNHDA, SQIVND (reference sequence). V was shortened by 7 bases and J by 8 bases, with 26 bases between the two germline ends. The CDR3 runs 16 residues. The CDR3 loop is CASNPRGPGPGGGYTF. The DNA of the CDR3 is TGTGCCAGTAACCCTCGGGGGCCGGGGCCGGGTGGCGGCTACACCTTC.

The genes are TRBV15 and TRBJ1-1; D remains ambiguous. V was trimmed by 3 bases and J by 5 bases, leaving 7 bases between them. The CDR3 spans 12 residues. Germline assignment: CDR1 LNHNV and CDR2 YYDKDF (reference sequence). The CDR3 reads CATSRSGTEAFF. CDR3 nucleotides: TGTGCCACCAGCAGGAGTGGGACTGAAGCTTTCTTT.

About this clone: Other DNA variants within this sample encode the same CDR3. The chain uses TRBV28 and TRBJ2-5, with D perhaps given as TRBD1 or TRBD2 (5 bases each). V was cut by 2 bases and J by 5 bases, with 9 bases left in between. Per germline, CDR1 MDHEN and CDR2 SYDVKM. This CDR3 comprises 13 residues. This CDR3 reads CASSLRGVETQYF. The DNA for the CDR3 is TGTGCCAGCAGTTTACGAGGGGTGGAGACCCAGTACTTC. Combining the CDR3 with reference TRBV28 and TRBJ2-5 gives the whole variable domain DVKVTQSSRYLVKRTGEKVFLECVQDMDHENMFWYRQDPGLGLRLIYFSYDVKMKEKGDIPEGYSVSREKKERFSLILESASTNQTSMYLCASSLRGVETQYFGPGTRLLVL.

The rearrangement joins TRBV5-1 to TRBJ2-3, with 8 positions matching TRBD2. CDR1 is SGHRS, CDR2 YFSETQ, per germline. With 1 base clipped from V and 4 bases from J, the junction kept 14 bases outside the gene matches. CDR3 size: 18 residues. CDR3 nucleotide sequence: TGCGCCAGCAGCTTGCAGGCTAGCGGGCCGGGCGGGGCAGATACGCAGTATTTT. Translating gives CASSLQASGPGGADTQYF.

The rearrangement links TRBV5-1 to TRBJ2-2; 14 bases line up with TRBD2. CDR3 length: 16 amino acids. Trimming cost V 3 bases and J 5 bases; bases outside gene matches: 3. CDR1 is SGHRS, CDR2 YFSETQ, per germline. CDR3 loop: CASSSGLAGDTGELFF. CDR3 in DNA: TGCGCCAGCAGCTCGGGACTAGCGGGAGATACCGGGGAGCTGTTTTTT.

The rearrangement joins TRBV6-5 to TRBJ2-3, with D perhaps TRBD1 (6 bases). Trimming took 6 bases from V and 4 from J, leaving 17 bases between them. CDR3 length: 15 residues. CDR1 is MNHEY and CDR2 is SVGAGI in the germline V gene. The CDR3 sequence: CASRDLGANADTQYF. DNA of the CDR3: TGTGCCAGCAGGGACCTGGGGGCTAACGCAGATACGCAGTATTTT.

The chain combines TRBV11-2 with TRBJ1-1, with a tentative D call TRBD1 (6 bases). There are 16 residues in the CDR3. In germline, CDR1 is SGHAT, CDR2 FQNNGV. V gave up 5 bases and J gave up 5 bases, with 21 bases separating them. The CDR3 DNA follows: TGTGCCAGCAGCCAGGCCGGGGGCGCGGTGGGGACTGAAGCTTTCTTT. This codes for CASSQAGGAVGTEAFF.

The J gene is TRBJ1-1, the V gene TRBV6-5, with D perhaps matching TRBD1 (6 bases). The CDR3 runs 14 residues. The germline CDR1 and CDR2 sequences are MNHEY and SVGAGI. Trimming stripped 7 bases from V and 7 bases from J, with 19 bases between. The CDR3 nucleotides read TGTGCCAGCACCCCCCGAGCGAACAGGGTTGAAGCTTTCTTT. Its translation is CASTPRANRVEAFF.

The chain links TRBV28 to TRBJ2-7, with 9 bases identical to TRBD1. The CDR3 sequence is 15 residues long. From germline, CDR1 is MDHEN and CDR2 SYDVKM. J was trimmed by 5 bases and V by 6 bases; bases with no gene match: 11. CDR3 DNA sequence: TGTGCCAGCAGCGGCCGGGACAGGGCTCCCGACGAGCAGTACTTC. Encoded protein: CASSGRDRAPDEQYF.

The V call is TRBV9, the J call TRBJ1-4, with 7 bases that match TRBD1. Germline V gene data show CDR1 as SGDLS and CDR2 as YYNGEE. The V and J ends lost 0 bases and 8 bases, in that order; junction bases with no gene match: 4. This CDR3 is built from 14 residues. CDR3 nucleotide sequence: TGTGCCAGCAGCGTAGAAGCAGGGGGAGAAAAACTGTTTTTT. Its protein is CASSVEAGGEKLFF.

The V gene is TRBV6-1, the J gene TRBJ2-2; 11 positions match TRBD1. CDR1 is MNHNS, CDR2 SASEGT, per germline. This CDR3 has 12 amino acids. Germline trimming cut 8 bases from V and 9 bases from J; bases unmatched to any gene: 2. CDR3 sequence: CASGQGARELFF. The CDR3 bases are TGTGCCAGCGGACAGGGGGCGCGGGAGCTGTTTTTT.

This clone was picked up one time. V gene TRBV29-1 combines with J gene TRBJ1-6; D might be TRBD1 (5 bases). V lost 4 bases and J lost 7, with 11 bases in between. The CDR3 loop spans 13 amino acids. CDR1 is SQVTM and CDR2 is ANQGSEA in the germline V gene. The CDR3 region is CSVARGSNSPLHF. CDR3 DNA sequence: TGCAGCGTTGCACGGGGGTCGAATTCACCCCTCCACTTT.

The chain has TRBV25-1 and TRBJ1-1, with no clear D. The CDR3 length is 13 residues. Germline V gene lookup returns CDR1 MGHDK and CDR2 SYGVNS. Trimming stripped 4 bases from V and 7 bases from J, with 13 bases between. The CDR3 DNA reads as TGTGCCAGCAGTGCCCTCGGGAGCGGTGAAGCTTTCTTT. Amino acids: CASSALGSGEAFF.

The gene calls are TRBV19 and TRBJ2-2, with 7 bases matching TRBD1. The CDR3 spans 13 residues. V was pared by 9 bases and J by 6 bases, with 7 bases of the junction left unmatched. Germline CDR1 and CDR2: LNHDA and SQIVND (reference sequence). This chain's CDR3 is CASSHRGPGELFF. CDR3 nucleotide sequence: TGTGCCAGCTCACACAGGGGTCCCGGGGAGCTGTTTTTT.

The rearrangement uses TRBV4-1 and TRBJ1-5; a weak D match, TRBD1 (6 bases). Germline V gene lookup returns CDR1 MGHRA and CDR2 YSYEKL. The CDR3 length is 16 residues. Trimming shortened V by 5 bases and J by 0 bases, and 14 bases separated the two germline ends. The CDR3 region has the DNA TGCGCCAGCAGCGGGGGCGGGTACATTAGCAATCAGCCCCAGCATTTT. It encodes CASSGGGYISNQPQHF.

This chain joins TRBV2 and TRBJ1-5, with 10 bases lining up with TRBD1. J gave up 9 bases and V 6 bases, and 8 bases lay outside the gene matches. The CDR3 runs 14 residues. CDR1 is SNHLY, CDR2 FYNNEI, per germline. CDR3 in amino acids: CASSGTGEKGPQHF. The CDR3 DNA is TGTGCCAGCAGCGGGACAGGGGAAAAAGGGCCCCAGCATTTT.

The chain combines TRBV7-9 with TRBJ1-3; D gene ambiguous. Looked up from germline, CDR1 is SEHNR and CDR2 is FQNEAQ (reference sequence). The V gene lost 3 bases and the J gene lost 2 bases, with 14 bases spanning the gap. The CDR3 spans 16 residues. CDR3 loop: CASSLVRPTPGNTIYF. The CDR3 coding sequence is TGTGCCAGCAGCTTGGTCCGCCCTACCCCTGGAAACACCATATATTTT. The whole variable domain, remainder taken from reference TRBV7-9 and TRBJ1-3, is DTGVSQNPRHKITKRGQNVTFRCDPISEHNRLYWYRQTLGQGPEFLTYFQNEAQLEKSRLLSDRFSAERPKGSFSTLEIQRTEQGDSAMYLCASSLVRPTPGNTIYFGEGSWLTVV.

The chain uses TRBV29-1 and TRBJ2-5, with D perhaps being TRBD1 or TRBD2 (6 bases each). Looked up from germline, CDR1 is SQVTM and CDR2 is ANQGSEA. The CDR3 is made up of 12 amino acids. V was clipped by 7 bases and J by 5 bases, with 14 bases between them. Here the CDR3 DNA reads TGCAGCGCCCGACAGGCGGGGGAGACCCAGTACTTC. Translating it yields CSARQAGETQYF.

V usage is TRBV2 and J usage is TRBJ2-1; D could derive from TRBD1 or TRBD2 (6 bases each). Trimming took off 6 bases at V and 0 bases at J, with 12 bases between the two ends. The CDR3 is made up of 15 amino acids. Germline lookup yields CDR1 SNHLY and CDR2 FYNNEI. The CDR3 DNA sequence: TGTGCCAGCAGCCTAGGGGGGACCTCCTACAATGAGCAGTTCTTC. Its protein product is CASSLGGTSYNEQFF.

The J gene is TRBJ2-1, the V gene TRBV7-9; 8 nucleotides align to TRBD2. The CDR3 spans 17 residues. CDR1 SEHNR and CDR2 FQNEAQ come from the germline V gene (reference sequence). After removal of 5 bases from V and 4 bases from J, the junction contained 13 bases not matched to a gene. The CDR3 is CASSPTPSSGQYNEQFF. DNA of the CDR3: TGTGCCAGCAGCCCCACACCTTCTAGCGGGCAATACAATGAGCAGTTCTTC.

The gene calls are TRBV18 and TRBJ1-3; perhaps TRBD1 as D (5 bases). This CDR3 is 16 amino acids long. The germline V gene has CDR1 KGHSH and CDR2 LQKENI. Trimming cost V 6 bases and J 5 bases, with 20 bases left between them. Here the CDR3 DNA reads TGTGCCAGCTCTATGGGGGTACTCGTCAATAGAAACACCATATATTTT. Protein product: CASSMGVLVNRNTIYF.